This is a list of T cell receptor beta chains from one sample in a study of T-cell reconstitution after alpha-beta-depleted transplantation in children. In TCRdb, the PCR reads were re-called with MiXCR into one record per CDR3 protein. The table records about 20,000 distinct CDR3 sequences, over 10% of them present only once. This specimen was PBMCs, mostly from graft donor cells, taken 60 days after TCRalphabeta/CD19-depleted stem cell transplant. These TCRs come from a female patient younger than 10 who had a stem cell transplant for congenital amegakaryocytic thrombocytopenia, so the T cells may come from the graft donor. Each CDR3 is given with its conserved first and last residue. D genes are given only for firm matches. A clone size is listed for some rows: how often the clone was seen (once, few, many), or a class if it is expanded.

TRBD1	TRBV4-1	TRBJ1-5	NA	CASSRDRGNQPQHF	TGCGCCAGCAGCCGGGACAGGGGCAATCAGCCCCAGCATTTT
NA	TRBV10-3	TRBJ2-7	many	CAILFAHEQYF	TGTGCCATCCTTTTTGCCCACGAGCAGTACTTC
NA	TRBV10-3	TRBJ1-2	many	CAISDVSGIGYTF	TGTGCCATCAGTGACGTCTCAGGGATTGGCTACACCTTC
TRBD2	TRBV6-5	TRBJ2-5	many	CASSYRLAGRRETQYF	TGTGCCAGCAGTTATCGGCTAGCGGGCCGCCGGGAGACCCAGTACTTC
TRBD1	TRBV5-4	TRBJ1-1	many	CASRGGTRNTEAFF	TGTGCCAGCAGAGGGGGCACACGAAACACTGAAGCTTTCTTT
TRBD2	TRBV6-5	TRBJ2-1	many	CASSSTKTSYAYNEQFF	TGTGCCAGCAGTTCCACTAAGACTAGCTATGCCTACAATGAGCAGTTCTTC
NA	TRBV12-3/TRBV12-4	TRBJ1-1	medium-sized	CASSLWGAEAFF	TGTGCCAGCAGTTTGTGGGGGGCTGAAGCTTTCTTT
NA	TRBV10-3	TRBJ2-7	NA	CAVSGHRFYEQYF	TGTGCCGTCTCCGGTCACCGGTTCTACGAGCAGTACTTC
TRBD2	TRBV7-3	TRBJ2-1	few	CASSRTLAGGQFF	TGTGCCAGCAGCCGTACCCTAGCGGGAGGGCAGTTCTTC
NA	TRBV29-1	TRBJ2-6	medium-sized	CSALGGWADSGANVLTF	TGCAGCGCCCTAGGAGGATGGGCGGACTCTGGGGCCAACGTCCTGACTTTC
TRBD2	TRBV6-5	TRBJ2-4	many	CASSYWAGRAEAKNIQYF	TGTGCCAGCAGTTACTGGGCCGGGAGGGCCGAAGCCAAAAACATTCAGTACTTC